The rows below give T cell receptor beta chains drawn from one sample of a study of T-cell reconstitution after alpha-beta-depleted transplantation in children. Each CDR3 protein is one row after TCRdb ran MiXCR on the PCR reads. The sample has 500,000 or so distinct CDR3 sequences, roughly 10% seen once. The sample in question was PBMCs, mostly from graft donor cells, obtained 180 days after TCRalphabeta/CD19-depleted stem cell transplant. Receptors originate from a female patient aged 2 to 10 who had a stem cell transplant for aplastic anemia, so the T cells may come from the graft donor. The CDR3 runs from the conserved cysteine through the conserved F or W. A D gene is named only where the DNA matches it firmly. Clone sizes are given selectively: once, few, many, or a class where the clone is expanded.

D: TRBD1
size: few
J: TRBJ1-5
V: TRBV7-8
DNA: TGTGCCAGCAGCCTGCTCTTGACAGGGGGGGATCAGCCCCAGCATTTT
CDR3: CASSLLLTGGDQPQHF

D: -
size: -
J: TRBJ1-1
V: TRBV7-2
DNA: TGTGCCAGCAACATTCCGGGGCGCAGCACTGAAGCTTTCTTT
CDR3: CASNIPGRSTEAFF

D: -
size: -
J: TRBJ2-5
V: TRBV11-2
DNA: TGTGCCAGCAGCGGCCAGACCCAGTACTTC
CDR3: CASSGQTQYF

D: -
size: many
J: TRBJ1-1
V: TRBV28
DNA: TGTGCCAGCAACCCCGGGGCCAGGAACACTGAAGCTTTCTTT
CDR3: CASNPGARNTEAFF

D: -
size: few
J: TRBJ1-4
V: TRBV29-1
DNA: TGCAGCGTTACCTTAACTTCAACTAATGAAAAACTGTTTTTT
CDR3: CSVTLTSTNEKLFF

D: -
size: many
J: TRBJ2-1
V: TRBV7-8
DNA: TGTGCCAGCAGCTTGTGGGCGGACAATGAGCAGTTCTTC
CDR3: CASSLWADNEQFF

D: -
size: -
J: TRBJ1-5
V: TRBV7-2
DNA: TGTGCCAGCAGCTCCCAGGTCGCACGGCAGCCCCAGCATTTT
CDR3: CASSSQVARQPQHF

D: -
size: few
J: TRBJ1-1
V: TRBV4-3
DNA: TGCGCCAGCAGCCAAGAAGGGGGACGGTTTAACACTGAAGCTTTCTTT
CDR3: CASSQEGGRFNTEAFF

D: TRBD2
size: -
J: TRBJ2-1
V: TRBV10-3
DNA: TGTGCCATCAGTTTTCTAGCGGAGTACTCCTACAATGAGCAGTTCTTC
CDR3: CAISFLAEYSYNEQFF

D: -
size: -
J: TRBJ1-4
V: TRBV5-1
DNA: TGCGCCAGCAGCTTGGTAGACCCAACTAATGAAAAACTGTTTTTT
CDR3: CASSLVDPTNEKLFF

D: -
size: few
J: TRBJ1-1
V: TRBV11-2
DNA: TGTGCCAGCAGCATCCGCTCCCGGACGGAGACCCCCATGAACACTGAAGCTTTCTTT
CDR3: CASSIRSRTETPMNTEAFF

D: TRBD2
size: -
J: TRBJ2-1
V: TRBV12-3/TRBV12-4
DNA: TGTGCCAGCAGTTTCGGGTGGACTAGACTAAACTACAATGAGCAGTTCTTC
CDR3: CASSFGWTRLNYNEQFF

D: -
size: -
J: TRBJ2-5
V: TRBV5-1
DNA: TGCGCCAGCAGCTTTGACTCGAGGCGGGAGACCCAGTACTTC
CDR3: CASSFDSRRETQYF

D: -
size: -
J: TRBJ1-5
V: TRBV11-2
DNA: TGTGCCAGCAGCTTAGGGGGAACAGCTTCCTATAGCAATCAGCCCCAGCATTTT
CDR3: CASSLGGTASYSNQPQHF

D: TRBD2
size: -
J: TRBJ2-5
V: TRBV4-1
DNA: TGCGCCAGCAGCCAAGTGCCCATTGGGGGGGACCGCCAAGAGACCCAGTACTTC
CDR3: CASSQVPIGGDRQETQYF

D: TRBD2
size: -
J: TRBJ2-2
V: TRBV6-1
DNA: TGTGCCAGCAGAAAGAGCGGGGGGACCGGGGAGCTGTTTTTT
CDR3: CASRKSGGTGELFF

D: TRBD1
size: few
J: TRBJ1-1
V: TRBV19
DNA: TGTGCCAGTAGTATAGACCCGGACAGGAAGAACACTGAAGCTTTCTTT
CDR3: CASSIDPDRKNTEAFF

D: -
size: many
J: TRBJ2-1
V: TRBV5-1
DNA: TGCGCCAGCAGCACGGACAGGGGGCTGCTAGCGGGAGATGCGTGGGAGCAGTTCTTC
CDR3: CASSTDRGLLAGDAWEQFF

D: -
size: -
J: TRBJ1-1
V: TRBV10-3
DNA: TGTGCCATCAGTGAGGGGGTAGTCAACACTGAAGCTTTCTTT
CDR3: CAISEGVVNTEAFF

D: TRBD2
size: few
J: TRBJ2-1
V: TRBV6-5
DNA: TGTGCCAGCAGTTACTCGAAATTAATAACTAGCGGGAGTGGAGGTGAGCAGTTCTTC
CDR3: CASSYSKLITSGSGGEQFF

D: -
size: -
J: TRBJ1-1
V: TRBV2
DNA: TGTACAACTCCGTGGTGGGCGGGGACTGAAGCTTTCTTT
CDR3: CTTPWWAGTEAFF

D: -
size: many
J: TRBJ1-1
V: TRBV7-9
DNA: TGTGCCAGCAGCTCAGGGGAGACTGAAGCTTTCTTT
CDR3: CASSSGETEAFF

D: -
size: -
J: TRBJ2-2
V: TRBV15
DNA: TGTGCCACCAGCAGAGAACTGATCCAAGGCGGACCCGGGGAGCTGTTTTTT
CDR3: CATSRELIQGGPGELFF

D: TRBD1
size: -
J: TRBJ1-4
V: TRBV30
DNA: TGTGCCTGGCAAATTCCGGGACAGAATGAAAAACTGTTTTTT
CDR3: CAWQIPGQNEKLFF

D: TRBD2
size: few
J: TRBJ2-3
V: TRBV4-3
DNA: TGCGCCAGCAGCCAAGATCGAGGGACTAGCCGCACAGATACGCAGTATTTT
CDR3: CASSQDRGTSRTDTQYF

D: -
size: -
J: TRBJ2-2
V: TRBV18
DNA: TGTGCCAGCTCACGTCAGGATCCGAACACCGGGGAGCTGTTTTTT
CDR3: CASSRQDPNTGELFF

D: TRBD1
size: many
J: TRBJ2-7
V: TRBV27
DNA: TGTGCCAGCAGTTTAGGGTCGGGACAGGGGTCCCACTACGAGCAGTACTTC
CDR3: CASSLGSGQGSHYEQYF